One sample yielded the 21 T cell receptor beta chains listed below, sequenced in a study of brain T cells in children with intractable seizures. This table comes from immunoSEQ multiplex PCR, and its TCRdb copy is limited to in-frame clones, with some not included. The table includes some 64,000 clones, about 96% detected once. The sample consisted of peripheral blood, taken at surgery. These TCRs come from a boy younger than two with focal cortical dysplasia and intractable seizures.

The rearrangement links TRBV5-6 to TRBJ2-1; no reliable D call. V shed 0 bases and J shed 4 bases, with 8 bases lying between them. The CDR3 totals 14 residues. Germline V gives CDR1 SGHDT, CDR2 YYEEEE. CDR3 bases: TGTGCCAGCAGCTTGGCTCATGGGTACAATGAGCAGTTCTTC. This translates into CASSLAHGYNEQFF. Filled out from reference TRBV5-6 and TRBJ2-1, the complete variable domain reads DAGVTQSPTHLIKTRGQQVTLRCSPKSGHDTVSWYQQALGQGPQFIFQYYEEEERQRGNFPDRFSGHQFPNYSSELNVNALLLGDSALYLCASSLAHGYNEQFFGPGTRLTVL.

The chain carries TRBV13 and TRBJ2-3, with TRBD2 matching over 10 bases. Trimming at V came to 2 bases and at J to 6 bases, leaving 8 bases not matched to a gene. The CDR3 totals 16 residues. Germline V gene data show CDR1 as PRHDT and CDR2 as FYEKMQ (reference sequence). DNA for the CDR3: TGTGCCAGCAGCTTAAATGGGCTAGCGGGGGCCGATACGCAGTATTTT. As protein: CASSLNGLAGADTQYF. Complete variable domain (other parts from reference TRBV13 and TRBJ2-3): AAGVIQSPRHLIKEKRETATLKCYPIPRHDTVYWYQQGPGQDPQFLISFYEKMQSDKGSIPDRFSAQQFSDYHSELNMSSLELGDSALYFCASSLNGLAGADTQYFGPGTRLTVL.

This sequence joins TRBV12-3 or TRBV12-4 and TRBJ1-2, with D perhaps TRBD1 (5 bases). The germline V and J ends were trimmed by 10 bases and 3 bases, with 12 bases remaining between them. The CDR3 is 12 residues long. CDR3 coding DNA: TGTGCCATCACGGACACCTACTATGGCTACACCTTC. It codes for CAITDTYYGYTF.

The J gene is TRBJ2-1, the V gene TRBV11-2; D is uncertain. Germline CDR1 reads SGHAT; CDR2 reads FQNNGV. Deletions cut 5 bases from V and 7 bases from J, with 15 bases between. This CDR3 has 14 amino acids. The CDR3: CASSHQWEGNEQFF. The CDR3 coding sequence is TGTGCCAGCAGCCATCAATGGGAAGGGAATGAGCAGTTCTTC.

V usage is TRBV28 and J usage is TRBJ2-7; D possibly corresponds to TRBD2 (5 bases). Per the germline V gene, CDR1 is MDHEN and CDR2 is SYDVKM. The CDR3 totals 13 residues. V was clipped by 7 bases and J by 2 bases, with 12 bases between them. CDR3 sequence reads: CASNGGFTYEQYF. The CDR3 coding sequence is TGTGCCAGCAATGGCGGGTTTACCTACGAGCAGTACTTC.

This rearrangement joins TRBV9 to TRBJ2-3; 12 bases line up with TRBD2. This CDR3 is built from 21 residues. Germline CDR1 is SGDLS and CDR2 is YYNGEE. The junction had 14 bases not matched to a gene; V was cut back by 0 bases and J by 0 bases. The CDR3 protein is CASSVATVTSGSITSTDTQYF. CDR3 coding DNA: TGTGCCAGCAGCGTAGCTACGGTGACTAGCGGGAGCATTACTAGCACAGATACGCAGTATTTT.

The CDR3 is CASSQEPVRGGSYNEQFF. The CDR3 coding sequence is TGTGCCAGCAGCCAAGAACCCGTCCGGGGGGGCTCCTACAATGAGCAGTTCTTC. The chain has TRBV4-2 and TRBJ2-1; TRBD2 aligns across 8 bases. The CDR3 contains 18 residues. The germline V gene has CDR1 LGHNA and CDR2 YNFKEQ. V trimming: 0 bases; J trimming: 0 bases; junction bases outside the gene matches: 7.

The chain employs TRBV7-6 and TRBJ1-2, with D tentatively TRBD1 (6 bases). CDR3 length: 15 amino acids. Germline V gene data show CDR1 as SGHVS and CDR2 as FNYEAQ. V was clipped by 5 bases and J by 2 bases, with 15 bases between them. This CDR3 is CASSPGEGGNYGYTF. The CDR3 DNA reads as TGTGCCAGCAGCCCAGGGGAGGGGGGGAACTATGGCTACACCTTC.

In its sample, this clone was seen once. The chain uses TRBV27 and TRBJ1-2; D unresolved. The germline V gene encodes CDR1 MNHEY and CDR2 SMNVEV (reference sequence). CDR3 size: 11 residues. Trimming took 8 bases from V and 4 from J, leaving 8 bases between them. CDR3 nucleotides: TGTGCCAGCGGACGGTCCTATGGCTACACCTTC. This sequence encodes CASGRSYGYTF.

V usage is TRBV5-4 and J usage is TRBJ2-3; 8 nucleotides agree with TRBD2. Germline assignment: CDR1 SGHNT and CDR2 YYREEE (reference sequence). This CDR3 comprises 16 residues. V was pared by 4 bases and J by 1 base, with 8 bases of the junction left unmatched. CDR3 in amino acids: CASSPYGLARTDTQYF. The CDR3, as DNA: TGTGCCAGCAGCCCCTACGGACTAGCCCGCACAGATACGCAGTATTTT.

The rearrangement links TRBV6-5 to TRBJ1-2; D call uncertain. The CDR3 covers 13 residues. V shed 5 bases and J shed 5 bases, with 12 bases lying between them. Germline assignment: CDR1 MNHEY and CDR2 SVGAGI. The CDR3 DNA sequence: TGTGCCAGCAGTCCTTTAACTACTTATGGCTACACCTTC. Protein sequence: CASSPLTTYGYTF.

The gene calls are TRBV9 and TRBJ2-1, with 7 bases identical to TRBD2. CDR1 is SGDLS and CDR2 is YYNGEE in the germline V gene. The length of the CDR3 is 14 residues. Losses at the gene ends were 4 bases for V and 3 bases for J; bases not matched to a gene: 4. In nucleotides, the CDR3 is TGTGCCAGCAGCATCAGCGGGATCTACAATGAGCAGTTCTTC. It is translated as CASSISGIYNEQFF.

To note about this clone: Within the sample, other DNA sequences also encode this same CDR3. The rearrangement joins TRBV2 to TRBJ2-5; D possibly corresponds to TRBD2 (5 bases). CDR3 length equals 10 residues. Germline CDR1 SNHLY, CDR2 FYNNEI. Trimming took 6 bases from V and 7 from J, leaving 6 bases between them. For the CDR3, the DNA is TGTGCCAGCAGCGCGGGGACCCAGTACTTC. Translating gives CASSAGTQYF.

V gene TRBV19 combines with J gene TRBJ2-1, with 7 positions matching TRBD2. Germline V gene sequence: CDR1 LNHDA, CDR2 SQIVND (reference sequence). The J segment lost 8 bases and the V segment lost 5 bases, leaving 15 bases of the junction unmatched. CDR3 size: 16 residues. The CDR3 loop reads CASSLKREGYDDEQFF. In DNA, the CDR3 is TGTGCCAGTAGTCTTAAGAGGGAGGGCTACGACGATGAGCAGTTCTTC.

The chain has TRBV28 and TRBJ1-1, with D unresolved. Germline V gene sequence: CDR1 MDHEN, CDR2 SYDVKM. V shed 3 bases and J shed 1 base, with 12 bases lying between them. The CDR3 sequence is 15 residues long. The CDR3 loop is CASSLTGLGNTEAFF. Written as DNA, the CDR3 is TGTGCCAGCAGTTTGACCGGGCTGGGGAACACTGAAGCTTTCTTT.

The CDR3 DNA sequence: TGTGCCAGTAGTATAGATCGGGGGACCAACCAAGAGACCCAGTACTTC. The encoded protein is CASSIDRGTNQETQYF. The chain is built from TRBV19 and TRBJ2-5; weak D call: TRBD2 (6 bases). Germline CDR1 reads LNHDA; CDR2 reads SQIVND (reference sequence). The CDR3 consists of 16 residues. Trimming removed 0 bases at V and 0 bases at J, with 11 bases between.

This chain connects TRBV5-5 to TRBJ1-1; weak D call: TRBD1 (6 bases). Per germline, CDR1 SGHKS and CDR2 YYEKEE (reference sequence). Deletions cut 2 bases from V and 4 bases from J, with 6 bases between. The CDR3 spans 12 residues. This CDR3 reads CASSFRGTEAFF. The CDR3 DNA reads TGTGCCAGCAGCTTCAGGGGCACTGAAGCTTTCTTT.

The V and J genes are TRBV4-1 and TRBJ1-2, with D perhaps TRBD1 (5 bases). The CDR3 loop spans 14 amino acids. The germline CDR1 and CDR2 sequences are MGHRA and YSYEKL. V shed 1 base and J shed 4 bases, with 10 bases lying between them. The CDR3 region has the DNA TGCGCCAGCAGCCAAGTAAGGGGTACCTATGGCTACACCTTC. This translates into CASSQVRGTYGYTF.

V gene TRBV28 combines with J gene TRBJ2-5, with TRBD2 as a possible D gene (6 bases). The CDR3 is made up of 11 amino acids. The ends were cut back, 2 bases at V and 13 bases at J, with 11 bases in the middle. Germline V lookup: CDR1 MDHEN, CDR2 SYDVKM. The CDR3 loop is CASSLAGGWYF. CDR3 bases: TGTGCCAGCAGTTTAGCCGGGGGATGGTACTTC.

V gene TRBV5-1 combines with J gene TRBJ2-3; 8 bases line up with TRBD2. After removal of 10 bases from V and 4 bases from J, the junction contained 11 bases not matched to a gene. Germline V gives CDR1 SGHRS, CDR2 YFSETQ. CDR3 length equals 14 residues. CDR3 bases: TGCGCCTCCCGTTGGACGGGAGGGCCAGATACGCAGTATTTT. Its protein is CASRWTGGPDTQYF.

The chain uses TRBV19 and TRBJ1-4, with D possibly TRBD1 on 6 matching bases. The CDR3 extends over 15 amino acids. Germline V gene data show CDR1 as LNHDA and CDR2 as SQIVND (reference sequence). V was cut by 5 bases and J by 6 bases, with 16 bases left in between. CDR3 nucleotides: TGTGCCAGTAGTTCTGCAGGGGAAGTGGATGAAAAACTGTTTTTT. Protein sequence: CASSSAGEVDEKLFF.